The 9 T cell receptor beta chains listed next were all sequenced from one sample in a study of cytomegalovirus exposure and HLA in healthy donors. The primer mix had 60 Vbeta and 13 Jbeta primers. Some clones are missing from TCRdb's copy, which holds only in-frame ones; the method was immunoSEQ multiplex PCR. Of 55,000 to 80,000 clones in the sample, about 69% were seen once. The sequencing sample was made of PBMCs. All receptors come from a woman aged 25 to 39 in good health and CMV-seronegative.

The gene calls are TRBV10-1 and TRBJ1-1, with 7 bases aligning to TRBD1. The V segment lost 5 bases and the J segment 11 bases; nucleotides outside the gene matches: 8. The CDR3 contains 12 residues. Per germline, CDR1 WNHNN and CDR2 SYGVQD (reference sequence). For the CDR3, the DNA is TGCGCCAGCAGTTTGGACAGGAGCTTGGCTTTCTTT. Translating it yields CASSLDRSLAFF.

This clone was counted a few times. The chain employs TRBV2 and TRBJ2-7, with a possible D match to TRBD1 (6 bases). Germline V gene sequence: CDR1 SNHLY, CDR2 FYNNEI. With 4 bases removed from V and 4 bases from J, the gap between germline ends came to 17 bases. This CDR3 is 15 amino acids long. CDR3 DNA sequence: TGTGCCAGCAGTGTCCAAGGTCAGGGGTTGTACGAGCAGTACTTC. Its translation is CASSVQGQGLYEQYF.

The V and J genes are TRBV19 and TRBJ2-7, with 7 nucleotides matching TRBD2. Germline assignment: CDR1 LNHDA and CDR2 SQIVND (reference sequence). With V trimmed by 10 bases and J by 5 bases, 14 bases remained unmatched. The CDR3 runs to 14 residues. CDR3 sequence (DNA): TGTGCCACCTCGCGGCGGGGGTCCGTCGACGAGCAGTACTTC. This gives the protein CATSRRGSVDEQYF.

There are a few counts of this clone. The V and J genes are TRBV14 and TRBJ2-1, with 9 bases lining up with TRBD1. The CDR3 is 15 amino acids. The ends lost 1 base at V and 3 bases at J; junction bases unmatched: 1. Germline V gene sequence: CDR1 SGHDN, CDR2 FVKESK. The CDR3 is CASSQGGQGYNEQFF. DNA of the CDR3: TGTGCCAGCAGCCAAGGGGGACAGGGCTACAATGAGCAGTTCTTC.

This clone was observed a few times. The V call is TRBV21-1, the J call TRBJ2-7; TRBD2, the table's D call, was not compared with the DNA. TRBV21-1 is labeled a pseudogene. CDR3 size: 17 residues. The CDR3 DNA follows: TGTGCCAGCAGCAAAGAAGGCGATGGAGGGATCACCTACGAGCAGTACTTC. It is translated as CASSKEGDGGITYEQYF.

About this clone: Mismatch with germline at one junction end may stem from a read error. The gene calls are TRBV6-6 and TRBJ2-5; TRBD2 matches 9 bases. This CDR3 is 15 amino acids long. Germline assignment: CDR1 MNHNY and CDR2 SVGAGI (reference sequence). CDR3 sequence (DNA): TGTGCCAGCAGTTACTCGGCGGGAGGGCAAGGGACCCAGTACTTC. Encoded protein: CASSYSAGGQGTQYF.

V is TRBV6-1 and J is TRBJ1-1; D not certain. The CDR3 is 13 amino acids. Trimming left V 4 bases short and J 11 bases short, with 17 bases between. Germline V lookup: CDR1 MNHNS, CDR2 SASEGT. This chain's CDR3 is CASSVDSRSSAFF. CDR3 in DNA: TGTGCCAGCAGTGTCGATTCGCGTTCCTCGGCTTTCTTT.

The V and J genes are TRBV6-5 and TRBJ2-3; 9 nucleotides align to TRBD2. J gave up 5 bases and V 5 bases, and 5 bases lay outside the gene matches. Germline values: CDR1 MNHEY, CDR2 SVGAGI. This CDR3 is 14 amino acids long. CDR3 loop: CASSIAGEEDTQYF. The CDR3, as DNA: TGTGCCAGCAGTATAGCGGGAGAGGAAGATACGCAGTATTTT.

The chain uses TRBV7-3 and TRBJ2-1; 10 bases line up with TRBD2. The CDR3 is 17 amino acids. CDR1 and CDR2 from the germline V gene are SGHTA and FQGTGA. After removal of 5 bases from V and 6 bases from J, the junction contained 13 bases not matched to a gene. This chain's CDR3 is CASSRGLAAGMGNEQFF. The CDR3 DNA reads as TGTGCCAGCAGCCGTGGACTAGCGGCCGGGATGGGCAATGAGCAGTTCTTC.